This T cell receptor beta chain was retrieved from a study of PD-L1 blockade in urothelial cancer. Study context: Prior chemotherapy in patients spanned 0 to 3 regimens. Median T cell yield per blood sample was more than 130,000 cells. Study-level findings and limits: Tumor-associated clones in blood expanded more at 3 weeks in durable-benefit patients.

Germline loops: CDR1 MNHNS, CDR2 SASEGT. V trimming: 4 bases; J trimming: 9 bases; junction bases outside the gene matches: 15. The CDR3 consists of 15 residues. TCR analog templates of synthetic origin were spiked into each PCR. TCRdb keeps only in-frame clones here, not all; method: immunoSEQ multiplex PCR. The sample includes 90,000 to 120,000 clones, 91% of them seen just once. Regarding this clone: Its antigen is still unknown.

The specimen was PBMCs, collected around atezolizumab (anti-PD-L1) treatment. The chain couples TRBV6-1 to TRBJ2-7, with TRBD2 identical over 7 bases. This sequence was found in a woman of 80 years or more with urothelial cancer. Here the CDR3 DNA reads TGTGCCAGCAGTGCTCCGTGGTGGGAGGGAAACGGGCAGTACTTC. Translating gives CASSAPWWEGNGQYF.